These 31 T cell receptor beta chains originate from one sample sequenced in a study of CD8 T cells in Susac syndrome. When the RNA was reverse transcribed, random hexamers were used with an input of roughly 0.5 to 1 ug. Each CDR3 protein is one row after TCRdb ran MiXCR on the immunoSEQ multiplex PCR reads. The sample has around 150,000 distinct CDR3 sequences, over 85% seen once. Sequencing was done on a sample of CD4+ T cells from PBMCs. Source of these receptors: a human donor in good health.

The chain couples TRBV7-8 to TRBJ2-5, with TRBD1 matching over 12 bases. The CDR3 consists of 18 residues. V was pared by 0 bases and J by 5 bases, with 10 bases of the junction left unmatched. Germline V gene data show CDR1 as SGHVS and CDR2 as FQNEAQ. CDR3 in DNA: TGTGCCAGCAGCTTAGCATGGTCGGGACAGGGGGCCGGTGAGACCCAGTACTTC. This sequence encodes CASSLAWSGQGAGETQYF.

This clonotype showed up just once. The V and J genes are TRBV3-1 and TRBJ2-7; D remains unclear. Deletions cut 4 bases from V and 4 bases from J, with 8 bases between. The germline CDR1 and CDR2 sequences are LGHDT and YNNKEL (reference sequence). The CDR3 is 12 residues long. The CDR3 sequence: CASSRLQYEQYF. CDR3 nucleotides: TGTGCCAGCAGCCGTCTGCAGTACGAGCAGTACTTC.

This rearrangement joins TRBV9 to TRBJ2-3; D gene ambiguous. CDR1 SGDLS and CDR2 YYNGEE come from the germline V gene. Trimming removed 3 bases from V and 3 bases from J, with 11 bases in between. The CDR3 has 14 residues. CDR3 nucleotide sequence: TGTGCCAGCAGCGCAGCGACGAGTACAGATACGCAGTATTTT. Residues: CASSAATSTDTQYF.

The chain joins TRBV25-1 to TRBJ1-3; D unclear. V gave up 3 bases and J gave up 1 base, with 7 bases separating them. Germline V gene data show CDR1 as MGHDK and CDR2 as SYGVNS. The CDR3 has 14 residues. The CDR3 spells CASSESGSGNTIYF. The DNA for the CDR3 is TGTGCCAGCAGTGAGTCAGGATCTGGAAACACCATATATTTT.

V gene TRBV28 combines with J gene TRBJ2-3; 10 nucleotides match TRBD2. The germline CDR1 and CDR2 sequences are MDHEN and SYDVKM. This CDR3 comprises 18 residues. The J segment lost 2 bases and the V segment lost 5 bases, leaving 13 bases of the junction unmatched. CDR3 region: CASSPLMVAGGLTDTQYF. The CDR3 DNA reads TGTGCCAGCAGTCCCCTGATGGTAGCGGGGGGACTCACAGATACGCAGTATTTT.

The V call is TRBV7-2, the J call TRBJ2-1; D is possibly TRBD1 or TRBD2 (5 bases each). The CDR3 consists of 15 residues. Germline V CDR1 and CDR2: SGHTA, FQGNSA. V was trimmed by 10 bases and J by 8 bases, leaving 24 bases between them. The CDR3 DNA sequence: TGTGCCACAAGGTGGGGGACCCTAAACCAGGATGAGCAGTTCTTC. Amino acid sequence: CATRWGTLNQDEQFF.

This chain uses TRBV27 with TRBJ2-3; 8 bases align to TRBD1. Trimming removed 5 bases from V and 1 base from J; junction bases left unmatched: 5. This CDR3 spans 15 amino acids. Germline CDR1 and CDR2: MNHEY and SMNVEV (reference sequence). The CDR3 is CASSIRDRRTDTQYF. The CDR3 bases are TGTGCCAGCAGTATACGGGACAGGCGCACAGATACGCAGTATTTT.

The rearrangement uses TRBV3-1 and TRBJ1-5; D remains unclear. The V gene's germline CDR1 is LGHDT and CDR2 YNNKEL (reference sequence). V shed 2 bases and J shed 8 bases, with 10 bases lying between them. This CDR3 spans 13 amino acids. CDR3 nucleotides: TGTGCCAGCAGCCAAAATCTCGGTGAGCCCCAGCATTTT. It yields the protein CASSQNLGEPQHF.

CDR3 bases: TGTGCCAGCAGTTATCAGAACCAAGAGACCCAGTACTTC. Translated, it gives CASSYQNQETQYF. V gene TRBV12-3 or TRBV12-4 combines with J gene TRBJ2-5; D is ambiguous. Trimming left V 4 bases short and J 0 bases short, with 6 bases between. The CDR3 is made up of 13 amino acids.

The chain has TRBV12-3 or TRBV12-4 and TRBJ1-4; D is undetermined. V lost 6 bases, J lost 7 bases, and 15 bases lay in between. The CDR3 totals 14 residues. The CDR3 coding sequence is TGTGCCAGCAGACCTGGACGGGAAACTGAAAAACTGTTTTTT. Encoded protein: CASRPGRETEKLFF.

V usage is TRBV9 and J usage is TRBJ2-1; the D call may be TRBD1 or TRBD2 (6 bases each). This CDR3 contains 12 residues. V gave up 0 bases and J gave up 14 bases, with 12 bases separating them. Looked up from germline, CDR1 is SGDLS and CDR2 is YYNGEE. CDR3 in DNA: TGTGCCAGCAGCGTAGAGGGGGGCCAGGAGTTCTTC. Translated: CASSVEGGQEFF.

The rearrangement joins TRBV20-1 to TRBJ1-5; no definite D call. Trimming cost V 3 bases and J 0 bases, with 9 bases left between them. CDR3 length: 14 residues. Germline loops: CDR1 DFQATT, CDR2 SNEGSKA (reference sequence). CDR3 sequence (DNA): TGCAGTGCTAGTCCCCACGCTAGCAATCAGCCCCAGCATTTT. Encoded protein: CSASPHASNQPQHF.

The chain joins TRBV6-5 to TRBJ2-3; D is uncertain. The V end was cut by 4 bases, the J end by 4 bases, with 18 bases between. The V gene's germline CDR1 is MNHEY and CDR2 SVGAGI. CDR3 length equals 16 residues. CDR3 amino acids: CASSFQSSSAADTQYF. The CDR3 DNA reads TGTGCCAGCAGTTTCCAATCGTCCAGCGCCGCAGATACGCAGTATTTT.

This clonotype was seen a handful of times. The chain uses TRBV3-1 and TRBJ2-7; D is unclear. V was shortened by 1 base and J by 5 bases, with 3 bases between the two germline ends. The length of the CDR3 is 11 residues. Germline lookup yields CDR1 LGHDT and CDR2 YNNKEL (reference sequence). The CDR3 DNA sequence: TGTGCCAGCAGCCAAGCTCACGAGCAGTACTTC. This sequence encodes CASSQAHEQYF.

V is TRBV7-9 and J is TRBJ2-1; no clear D. Between the trimmed V and J ends, which lost 5 bases and 5 bases, there was a span of 13 bases. Germline assignment: CDR1 SEHNR and CDR2 FQNEAQ (reference sequence). This CDR3 has 14 amino acids. The CDR3 spells CASSRPNRHNEQFF. DNA for the CDR3: TGTGCCAGCAGCCGACCAAACCGACACAATGAGCAGTTCTTC.

V gene TRBV21-1 combines with J gene TRBJ2-7; TRBD1 is taken as the D call from the table, unchecked against the DNA. TRBV21-1 is tagged as a pseudogene. The CDR3 runs to 14 residues. DNA for the CDR3: TGTGCCAGCAGCGAAACAGGGGCTGGTTACGAGCAGTACTTC. Translation: CASSETGAGYEQYF.

A single count supports this clonotype. CDR3 nucleotide sequence: TGCGCCAGCAGCTCCCGCGACAGGGACTCACCCCTCCACTTT. Translated: CASSSRDRDSPLHF. The rearrangement joins TRBV5-1 to TRBJ1-6, with 7 nucleotides matching TRBD1. The CDR3 consists of 14 residues. Germline trimming cut 3 bases from V and 10 bases from J; bases unmatched to any gene: 7. Germline CDR1 reads SGHRS; CDR2 reads YFSETQ.

The chain uses TRBV6-6 and TRBJ2-3; no clear D. The germline V gene encodes CDR1 MNHNY and CDR2 SVGAGI (reference sequence). The CDR3 extends over 15 amino acids. Trimming removed 7 bases from V and 0 bases from J, with 14 bases in between. This CDR3 reads CASTPDATSTDTQYF. Here the CDR3 DNA reads TGTGCCAGCACCCCGGACGCAACTAGCACAGATACGCAGTATTTT.

CDR3 in DNA: TGTGCCAGCAGCTATCTAGCGGGGGGCCCAGATACGCAGTATTTT. It encodes CASSYLAGGPDTQYF. The chain combines TRBV7-9 with TRBJ2-3, with 11 bases matching TRBD2. Germline CDR1 and CDR2: SEHNR and FQNEAQ (reference sequence). Losses at the gene ends were 4 bases for V and 4 bases for J; bases not matched to a gene: 4. CDR3 length equals 15 residues.

The rearrangement links TRBV12-3 or TRBV12-4 to TRBJ1-5; D unclear. V was pared by 10 bases and J by 4 bases, with 11 bases between. The CDR3 loop spans 12 amino acids. The CDR3 DNA reads TGTGCCACGAGCGGGGATAATCAGCCCCAGCATTTT. Protein: CATSGDNQPQHF.

This chain joins TRBV20-1 and TRBJ2-5; D gene ambiguous. Germline CDR1 reads DFQATT; CDR2 reads SNEGSKA (reference sequence). CDR3 length: 17 amino acids. Trimming cost V 0 bases and J 2 bases, with 19 bases left between them. The CDR3 is CSARDPVLYHIQETQYF. The CDR3 DNA reads as TGCAGTGCTAGAGACCCAGTACTGTACCACATTCAAGAGACCCAGTACTTC.

The V gene is TRBV9, the J gene TRBJ1-4; no clear D gene. Between the trimmed V and J ends, which lost 4 bases and 8 bases, there was a span of 12 bases. The CDR3 runs to 13 residues. Germline V lookup: CDR1 SGDLS, CDR2 YYNGEE. The CDR3 spells CASSPRGKEKLFF. CDR3 nucleotide sequence: TGTGCCAGCAGCCCCCGCGGAAAAGAAAAACTGTTTTTT.

The gene calls are TRBV6-2 or TRBV6-3 and TRBJ1-1; D gene uncertain. Germline CDR1 reads MNHEY; CDR2 reads SVGEGT. The CDR3 extends over 13 amino acids. The V end was cut by 6 bases, the J end by 3 bases, with 11 bases between. The CDR3 coding sequence is TGTGCCAGCAGCACCGCCCAGTACACTGAAGCTTTCTTT. Protein: CASSTAQYTEAFF.

The chain combines TRBV7-2 with TRBJ2-7, with 9 bases matching TRBD2. This CDR3 contains 16 residues. CDR1 and CDR2 (germline): SGHTA, FQGNSA. V dropped 1 base and J dropped 4; count of bases not matched to a gene: 8. Here the CDR3 DNA reads TGTGCCAGCAGCTTAGATCCCCTAGCGGGGACTTACGAGCAGTACTTC. It translates to CASSLDPLAGTYEQYF.

The V gene is TRBV21-1, the J gene TRBJ1-6; the table names TRBD1, a call not compared with the DNA. TRBV21-1 is an annotated pseudogene. CDR3 length equals 16 residues. The DNA for the CDR3 is TGTGCCAGCAGCAAAGAGGGGTTAGGGGGGTGGACACCCCTCCACTTT. This translates into CASSKEGLGGWTPLHF.

The chain combines TRBV19 with TRBJ1-6; a weak D match, TRBD1 (5 bases). The CDR3 length is 14 residues. Germline loops: CDR1 LNHDA, CDR2 SQIVND (reference sequence). V gave up 1 base and J gave up 7 bases, with 8 bases separating them. The CDR3 DNA reads TGTGCCAGTAGTATAGGGGGACGGAATTCACCCCTCCACTTT. This codes for CASSIGGRNSPLHF.

V gene TRBV7-3 combines with J gene TRBJ2-3; no clear D. Germline assignment: CDR1 SGHTA and CDR2 FQGTGA. CDR3 length: 13 amino acids. V lost 1 base and J 5 bases, leaving 7 bases between the germline ends. The DNA for the CDR3 is TGTGCCAGCAGCTTAAGCGGCGAAGATACGCAGTATTTT. It specifies CASSLSGEDTQYF. The whole variable domain, remainder taken from reference TRBV7-3 and TRBJ2-3, is GAGVSQTPSNKVTEKGKYVELRCDPISGHTALYWYRQSLGQGPEFLIYFQGTGAADDSGLPNDRFFAVRPEGSVSTLKIQRTERGDSAVYLCASSLSGEDTQYFGPGTRLTVL.

The genes are TRBV27 and TRBJ2-7; 9 positions agree with TRBD1. CDR1 is MNHEY, CDR2 SMNVEV, per germline (reference sequence). The CDR3 length is 15 residues. V was pared by 6 bases and J by 2 bases, with 8 bases of the junction left unmatched. CDR3 amino acids: CASRLSGTGPYEQYF. CDR3 in DNA: TGTGCCAGCAGACTATCCGGGACAGGGCCCTACGAGCAGTACTTC.

The chain links TRBV27 to TRBJ1-4; TRBD1 might be the D (5 bases). Trimming removed 3 bases at V and 3 bases at J, with 11 bases between. CDR1 MNHEY and CDR2 SMNVEV come from the germline V gene (reference sequence). The CDR3 length is 15 residues. CDR3 protein: CASSFGTVPNEKLFF. The CDR3, as DNA: TGTGCCAGCAGTTTTGGGACGGTTCCTAATGAAAAACTGTTTTTT.

The gene calls are TRBV18 and TRBJ1-2; D is ambiguous. This CDR3 is built from 13 residues. Germline-derived CDR1 and CDR2 are KGHSH and LQKENI. Trimming removed 1 base from V and 6 bases from J, with 9 bases in between. Here the CDR3 DNA reads TGTGCCAGCTCACCACAGTCGACCGATGGCTACACCTTC. The encoded protein is CASSPQSTDGYTF.

CDR3 coding DNA: TGCGCCAGCAGCCAAGAGAACAGTCCCTCCTACGAGCAGTACTTC. This sequence encodes CASSQENSPSYEQYF. The chain uses TRBV4-3 and TRBJ2-7; no definite D call. The germline V gene has CDR1 LGHNA and CDR2 YSLEER. V dropped 0 bases and J dropped 0 bases, with 9 bases sitting between them. CDR3 length: 15 amino acids.